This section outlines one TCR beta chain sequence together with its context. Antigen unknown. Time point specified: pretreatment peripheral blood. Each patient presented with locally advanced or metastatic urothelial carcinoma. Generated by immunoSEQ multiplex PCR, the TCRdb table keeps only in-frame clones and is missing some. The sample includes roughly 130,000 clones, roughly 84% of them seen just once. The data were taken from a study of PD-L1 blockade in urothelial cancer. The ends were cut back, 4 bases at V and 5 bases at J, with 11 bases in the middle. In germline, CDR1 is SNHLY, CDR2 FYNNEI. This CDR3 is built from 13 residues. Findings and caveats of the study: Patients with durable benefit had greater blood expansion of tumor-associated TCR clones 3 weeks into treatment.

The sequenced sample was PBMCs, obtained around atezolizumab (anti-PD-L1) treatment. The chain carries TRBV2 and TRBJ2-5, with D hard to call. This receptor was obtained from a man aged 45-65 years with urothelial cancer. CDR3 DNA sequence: TGTGCCAGCAGTGTACCGATCCAGGAGACCCAGTACTTC. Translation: CASSVPIQETQYF.